This T cell receptor beta chain was recovered during a study of blood T cell repertoires in COVID-19. Across the study: The United States, Italy and Spain were the sources of the acute and convalescent COVID-19 samples. PBMCs, B-cell-depleted T cells, or T cells provided the cDNA or gDNA that made up the material.

As handled by the study authors: The authors estimated nucleated cell counts from reference gene primer amplification. Assay used: immunoSEQ multiplex PCR; TCRdb lists only in-frame clones, some missing. V and J calls and clone size are copied from that table; D and trimming were computed from the DNA. The sample records under 200,000 clones, roughly 80% being singletons. The source material was peripheral blood. The source is a man aged 55 to 70 with active or convalescent COVID-19.

The CDR3 loop reads CASRTGINTDTQYF. The CDR3 coding sequence is TGTGCCAGCAGAACGGGGATCAACACAGATACGCAGTATTTT. The chain carries TRBV6-5 and TRBJ2-3; D may be TRBD2 (5 bases). Germline lookup yields CDR1 MNHEY and CDR2 SVGAGI. The germline V and J ends were trimmed by 6 bases and 2 bases, with 12 bases remaining between them. The CDR3 loop spans 14 amino acids.